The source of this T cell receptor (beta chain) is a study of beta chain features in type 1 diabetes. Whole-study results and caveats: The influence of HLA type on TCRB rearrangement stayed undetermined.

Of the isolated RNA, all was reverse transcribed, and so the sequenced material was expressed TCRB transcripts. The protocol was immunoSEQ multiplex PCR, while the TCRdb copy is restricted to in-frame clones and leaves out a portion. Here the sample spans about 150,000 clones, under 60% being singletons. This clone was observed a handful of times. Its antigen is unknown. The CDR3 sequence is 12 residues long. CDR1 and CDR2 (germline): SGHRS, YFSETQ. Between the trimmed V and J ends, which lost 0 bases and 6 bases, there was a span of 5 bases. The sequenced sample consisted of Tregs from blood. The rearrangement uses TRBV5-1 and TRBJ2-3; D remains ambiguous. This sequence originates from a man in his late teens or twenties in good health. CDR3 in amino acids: CASSLVRDTQYF. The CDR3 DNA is TGCGCCAGCAGCTTGGTGCGGGATACGCAGTATTTT.